Below, 20 T cell receptor beta chains from the same sample are listed, as sequenced in a study of T cells expressing NK-cell markers. TCRdb re-called the 5' RACE reads and catalogs CDR3 proteins one per entry, DNA excluded. Listed are some 410,000 distinct CDR3 sequences; roughly 7.2% falls within the top ten. Sequencing used blood T cells: a sorted CD56 or NKG2C T cell subset, CD4+ or CD8+ T cells, or bulk PBMC T cells (not recorded which). These receptors were obtained from a woman aged 18 to 75 in good health.

The genes are TRBV20-1 and TRBJ2-1; as DNA is missing, the TRBD2 call by TCRdb cannot be tested. CDR3 length equals 16 residues. The germline V gene encodes CDR1 DFQATT and CDR2 SNEGSKA (reference sequence). Here the CDR3 reads CSARDPREERDNEQFF.

The chain carries TRBV10-3 and TRBJ2-3; lacking DNA, the TRBD1 call made by TCRdb goes unchecked. The CDR3 consists of 14 residues. Germline V gene lookup returns CDR1 ENHRY and CDR2 SYGVKD. The CDR3 spells CAISERTGEDTQYF.

V gene TRBV4-3 combines with J gene TRBJ2-3; the D call from TCRdb, TRBD1, cannot be confirmed without DNA. CDR1 LGHNA and CDR2 YSLEER come from the germline V gene. CDR3 size: 16 residues. CDR3 in amino acids: CASRQSPTGGTDTQYF.

This chain links TRBV27 with TRBJ2-7. In germline, CDR1 is MNHEY, CDR2 SMNVEV (reference sequence). The CDR3 length is 14 residues. The CDR3 spells CASSTTTNPYEQYF.

J is TRBJ2-3 and V is TRBV6-2 or TRBV6-3; TCRdb's assignment of TRBD1 cannot be checked, as there is no DNA. This CDR3 is 15 amino acids long. Per the germline V gene, CDR1 is MNHEY and CDR2 is SVGEGT. The CDR3 is CASSYWDSGGDTQYF.

The chain recombines TRBV20-1 with TRBJ2-1; TCRdb outputs TRBD2, but without DNA this stays unchecked. Germline-derived CDR1 and CDR2 are DFQATT and SNEGSKA (reference sequence). CDR3 size: 15 residues. This CDR3 reads CSASPQAGERNEQFF.

V usage is TRBV3-1 and J usage is TRBJ2-5; lacking DNA, the TRBD1 call made by TCRdb goes unchecked. Germline loops: CDR1 LGHDT, CDR2 YNNKEL (reference sequence). The length of the CDR3 is 17 residues. The CDR3 protein is CASSQAFQGAGWETQYF.

The chain joins TRBV9 to TRBJ2-5; no DNA is available, so the TRBD1 call from TCRdb remains unchecked. The CDR3 runs 16 residues. Germline V gene data show CDR1 as SGDLS and CDR2 as YYNGEE. The CDR3 sequence is CASSVVTGTGGETQYF. The full variable domain, in which reference TRBV9 and TRBJ2-5 provide the parts outside the CDR3, is DSGVTQTPKHLITATGQRVTLRCSPRSGDLSVYWYQQSLDQGLQFLIQYYNGEERAKGNILERFSAQQFPDLHSELNLSSLELGDSALYFCASSVVTGTGGETQYFGPGTRLLVL.

The chain has TRBV20-1 and TRBJ2-3; TCRdb's D call, TRBD1, is unchecked because there is no DNA. This CDR3 is 14 amino acids long. Germline CDR1 reads DFQATT; CDR2 reads SNEGSKA (reference sequence). CDR3 sequence reads: CSARSPAYTDTQYF.

The CDR3 is CASSDRDGYTF. The rearrangement links TRBV6-2 or TRBV6-3 to TRBJ1-2; TCRdb returns TRBD1, unconfirmable since there is no DNA. The CDR3 runs to 11 residues. The germline V gene has CDR1 MNHEY and CDR2 SVGEGT.

The V gene is TRBV10-3, the J gene TRBJ2-7; as DNA is missing, the TRBD2 call by TCRdb cannot be tested. CDR1 and CDR2 (germline): ENHRY, SYGVKD. The CDR3 spans 14 residues. The chain's CDR3 is CAIREGGRSYEQYF.

V usage is TRBV5-1 and J usage is TRBJ2-1; TCRdb returns TRBD2, unconfirmable since there is no DNA. This CDR3 has 13 residues. From germline, CDR1 is SGHRS and CDR2 YFSETQ. The CDR3 loop is CASSLELAGEQFF.

CDR3 sequence reads: CSVAAPGVGDYGYTF. This rearrangement joins TRBV29-1 to TRBJ1-2; TCRdb proposes TRBD1, but this gene call is untestable without DNA. Looked up from germline, CDR1 is SQVTM and CDR2 is ANQGSEA. CDR3 size: 15 residues.

The J gene is TRBJ1-4, the V gene TRBV20-1. Germline V gene lookup returns CDR1 DFQATT and CDR2 SNEGSKA (reference sequence). This CDR3 spans 17 amino acids. The CDR3 reads CSASEYGGALTNEKLFF.

The chain combines TRBV25-1 with TRBJ2-1; the TCRdb call, TRBD1, lacks DNA for checking. This CDR3 spans 14 amino acids. Germline V gene lookup returns CDR1 MGHDK and CDR2 SYGVNS. The CDR3 here is CASSLGASGNEQFF.

V is TRBV4-2 and J is TRBJ1-6. Germline CDR1 and CDR2: LGHNA and YNFKEQ. The CDR3 spans 13 residues. The CDR3 region is CASTTAYNSPLHF.

This chain joins TRBV9 and TRBJ1-3. Germline V gene lookup returns CDR1 SGDLS and CDR2 YYNGEE. This CDR3 comprises 15 residues. The chain's CDR3 is CASSPLRVPGNTIYF.

The chain employs TRBV12-3 or TRBV12-4 and TRBJ2-1. The CDR3 is made up of 15 amino acids. CDR3: CASTPDVSSYNEQFF.

V and J are TRBV12-3 or TRBV12-4 and TRBJ1-6; the TRBD1 assignment by TCRdb is unverifiable without DNA. This CDR3 has 15 amino acids. CDR3: CASRPPGRLKSPLHF.

The V call is TRBV20-1, the J call TRBJ2-7; lacking DNA, the TRBD2 call made by TCRdb goes unchecked. Germline V lookup: CDR1 DFQATT, CDR2 SNEGSKA (reference sequence). The CDR3 length is 15 residues. The CDR3 reads CSARDGAGYSYEQYF.